This TCR beta chain was identified in a study of OX40 agonist ivuxolimab in advanced cancers. Across the whole study: Treatment of patients was with ivuxolimab, an agonistic anti-OX40 (CD134) antibody. Three patients, one with hepatocellular carcinoma and two with cutaneous melanoma, achieved partial responses.

Trimming stripped 0 bases from V and 2 bases from J, with 14 bases between. The CDR3 length is 17 residues. Regarding the study as a whole: Nonresponders, in some cases, also had low normalized T-cell clonal expansion. Those patients achieving a partial response at 0.1-3.0 mg/kg showed among the lowest clonal expansion.

This clone appeared a few times. Its antigen is unidentified. Generated by immunoSEQ multiplex PCR, the TCRdb table keeps only in-frame clones and is missing some. The sample lists more than 50,000 clones; 70% to 85% were seen once. The source was CD4+ or CD8+ T cells sorted from blood, collected in a trial of the OX40 agonist ivuxolimab. This chain links TRBV5-3 with TRBJ2-2; tentative D call: TRBD1 (5 bases). TRBV5-3 is an open reading frame, and its role is uncertain. This TCR was recovered from an adult with an advanced solid tumor such as melanoma, head and neck, liver or kidney cancer. The CDR3 DNA reads as TGTGCCAGAAGCTTGGGGGGCCACTGCCTAAACACCGGGGAGCTGTTTTTT. It translates to CARSLGGHCLNTGELFF.